This passage covers 9 T cell receptor beta chains from one sample sequenced in a study of blood T cell repertoires in COVID-19. Some clones are missing from TCRdb's copy, which holds only in-frame ones; the method was immunoSEQ multiplex PCR. The sample has hundreds of thousands of clones; 85% to 90% are singletons. The sample taken for sequencing was PBMCs or T cells enriched from blood (not recorded which). The origin of the receptors is a woman aged 25-40 years with acute COVID-19.

V is TRBV3-1 (or the pseudogene TRBV3-2) and J is TRBJ2-3; 8 bases are a match to TRBD2. This CDR3 is 14 amino acids long. Germline-derived CDR1 and CDR2 are LGHDT and YNNKEL (reference sequence). Trimming took 4 bases from V and 5 from J; bases not matched to a gene: 5. The CDR3 bases are TGTGCCAGCAGCCCCGGGGGGGCGATAGATACGCAGTATTTT. Protein product: CASSPGGAIDTQYF.

The gene calls are TRBV19 and TRBJ1-3; D might be TRBD1 (5 bases). The CDR3 runs to 19 residues. Germline assignment: CDR1 LNHDA and CDR2 SQIVND (reference sequence). V was shortened by 3 bases and J by 1 base, with 22 bases between the two germline ends. Here the CDR3 reads CASSITAINEGRSGNTIYF. CDR3 DNA: TGTGCCAGTAGTATCACGGCTATAAACGAGGGGAGGTCTGGAAACACCATATATTTT. The full variable domain, rest sourced from reference TRBV19 and TRBJ1-3, is DGGITQSPKYLFRKEGQNVTLSCEQNLNHDAMYWYRQDPGQGLRLIYYSQIVNDFQKGDIAEGYSVSREKKESFPLTVTSAQKNPTAFYLCASSITAINEGRSGNTIYFGEGSWLTVV.

The chain is built from TRBV28 and TRBJ1-5, with TRBD1 matching 7 bases. Germline loops: CDR1 MDHEN, CDR2 SYDVKM. CDR3 length equals 15 residues. Trimming took 6 bases from V and 1 from J; bases not matched to a gene: 6. The CDR3 loop is CASSRDRASNQPQHF. The CDR3 region has the DNA TGTGCCAGCAGCCGCGACAGGGCGAGCAATCAGCCCCAGCATTTT.

This clone was counted a single time. The rearrangement links TRBV19 to TRBJ2-6; no definite D call. Germline CDR1 is LNHDA and CDR2 is SQIVND (reference sequence). V was pared by 9 bases and J by 0 bases, with 9 bases between. The CDR3 contains 14 residues. CDR3 region: CASRAPSGANVLTF. DNA of the CDR3: TGTGCCAGCCGCGCACCCTCTGGGGCCAACGTCCTGACTTTC.

As to this clone: The sample has other DNA sequences that encode this CDR3 too. The V call is TRBV7-2, the J call TRBJ2-5; 11 bases line up with TRBD2. The J segment lost 4 bases and the V segment lost 2 bases, leaving 3 bases of the junction unmatched. Germline V gene data show CDR1 as SGHTA and CDR2 as FQGNSA. The length of the CDR3 is 15 residues. The CDR3 sequence is CASSLTSGGGETQYF. In DNA form, the CDR3 reads TGTGCCAGCAGCTTAACTAGCGGGGGCGGAGAGACCCAGTACTTC.

The chain links TRBV5-1 to TRBJ2-7; 8 nucleotides line up with TRBD1. The ends lost 4 bases at V and 3 bases at J; junction bases unmatched: 3. Germline V gene lookup returns CDR1 SGHRS and CDR2 YFSETQ. This CDR3 contains 13 residues. DNA for the CDR3: TGCGCCAGCAGCCCGGGACAGGACTACGAGCAGTACTTC. Its protein product is CASSPGQDYEQYF.

The chain has TRBV30 and TRBJ1-6, with D tentatively TRBD1 (5 bases). Germline CDR1 GTSNPN, CDR2 SVGIG (reference sequence). The V and J ends lost 8 bases and 6 bases respectively, with 17 bases between them. This CDR3 comprises 14 residues. The CDR3 DNA is TGTGCCGGATACCGACAGAATCCTAATTCACCCCTCCACTTT. It yields the protein CAGYRQNPNSPLHF. The full variable domain, with the rest looked up from reference TRBV30 and TRBJ1-6, is SQTIHQWPATLVQPVGSPLSLECTVEGTSNPNLYWYRQAAGRGLQLLFYSVGIGQISSEVPQNLSASRPQDRQFILSSKKLLLSDSGFYLCAGYRQNPNSPLHFGNGTRLTVT.

This clone was observed a handful of times. The chain is built from TRBV2 and TRBJ1-1; D gene unclear. CDR1 SNHLY and CDR2 FYNNEI come from the germline V gene. The length of the CDR3 is 13 residues. With 7 bases removed from V and 1 base from J, the gap between germline ends came to 10 bases. CDR3 sequence: CASTRPENTEAFF. The CDR3 DNA sequence: TGTGCCAGCACTCGTCCAGAGAACACTGAAGCTTTCTTT.

This chain links TRBV2 with TRBJ2-7; D is possibly TRBD2 (5 bases). The CDR3 contains 11 residues. Trimming took 6 bases from V and 4 from J, leaving 7 bases between them. Looked up from germline, CDR1 is SNHLY and CDR2 is FYNNEI. CDR3 region: CASRGSYEQYF. For the CDR3, the DNA is TGTGCCAGCAGAGGGAGTTACGAGCAGTACTTC.